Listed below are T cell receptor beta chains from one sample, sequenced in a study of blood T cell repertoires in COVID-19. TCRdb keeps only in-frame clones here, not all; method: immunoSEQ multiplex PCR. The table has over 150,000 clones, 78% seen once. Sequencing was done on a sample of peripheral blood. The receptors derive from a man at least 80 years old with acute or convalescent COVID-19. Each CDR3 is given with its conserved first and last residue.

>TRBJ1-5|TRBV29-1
CSVATGDRQPQHF
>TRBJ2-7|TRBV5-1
CASSRDGTGLEQYF
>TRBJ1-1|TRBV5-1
CASSLAGQGTEAFF
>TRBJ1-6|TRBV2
CASSPQAGTGSPLHF
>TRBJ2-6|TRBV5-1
CASRRTGTAPAGANVLTF
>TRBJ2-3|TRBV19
CASNIAGGQRDTQYF
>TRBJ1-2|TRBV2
CASRARQGARTNYGYTF
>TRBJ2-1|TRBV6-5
CASSSGLLEQFF
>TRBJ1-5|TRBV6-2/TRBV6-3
CASSADRSQPQHF
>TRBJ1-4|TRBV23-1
CASSQSGQGKETNEKLFF
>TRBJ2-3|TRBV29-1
CSVGKGAWDTQYF
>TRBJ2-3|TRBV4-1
CASSQILGTSGGAQDTQYF
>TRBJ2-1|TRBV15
CATSRQRQVPNEQFF
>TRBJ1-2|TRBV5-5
CASSLGGLTNYGYTF
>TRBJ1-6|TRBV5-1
CASSLEGSYNSPLHF
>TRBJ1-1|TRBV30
CAWSVLGEAFF
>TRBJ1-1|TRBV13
CASSPLGTYGDAEAFF
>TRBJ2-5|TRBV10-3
CAISEDIGVGGQETQYF
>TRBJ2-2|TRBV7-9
CASSGSGALTGELFF
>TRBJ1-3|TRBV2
CASSGVRAGNTIYF
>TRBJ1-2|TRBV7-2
CASSLGEGAHGYTF
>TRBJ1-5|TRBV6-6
CASSYSTGNQPQHF
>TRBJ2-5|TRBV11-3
CASSNSGGGQETQYF
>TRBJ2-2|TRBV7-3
CASKSGGETGELFF
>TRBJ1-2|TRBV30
CAWSVVGGWGGYTF
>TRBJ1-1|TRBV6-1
CASSQAGGGTEAFF
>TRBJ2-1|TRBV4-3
CASSLDRVNEQFF
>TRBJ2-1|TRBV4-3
CASSQDRAGGSNNEQFF
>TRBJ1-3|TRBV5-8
CASSFLWRDGNTIYF
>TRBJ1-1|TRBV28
CASSLSGDTEAFF
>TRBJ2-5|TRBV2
CAKGDGTAGRSQYF
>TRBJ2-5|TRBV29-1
CSVFGPRGEQETQYF
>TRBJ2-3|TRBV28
CASSPLAGGRGTDTQYF
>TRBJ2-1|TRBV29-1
CSVEDQGSLLVF
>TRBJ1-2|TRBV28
CASSLSDIVNYGYTF
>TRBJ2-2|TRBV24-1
CATARGQNTGELFF